Shown below are 27 T cell receptor beta chains from a single sample sequenced in a study of T cells in Graves' hyperthyroidism and ophthalmopathy. Amplification of TCR beta CDR3 regions used RNA as the template. TCR CDR3 regions were first amplified by RT-PCR with HTBI primers. MiXCR was run by TCRdb on the multiplex PCR reads, yielding one entry per CDR3 protein. The data show about 620,000 distinct CDR3 sequences, 15% to 20% seen once. Sequencing was carried out using blood. The receptors derive from a woman in her twenties or thirties with Graves' hyperthyroidism.

As DNA, the CDR3 is TGTGCCTGGAATTCGGGCGCGCCGGAGACCCAGTACTTC. Translation gives CAWNSGAPETQYF. V usage is TRBV30 and J usage is TRBJ2-5; D gene unclear. CDR1 is GTSNPN, CDR2 SVGIG, per germline (reference sequence). The CDR3 totals 13 residues. Trimming shortened V by 4 bases and J by 5 bases, and 14 bases separated the two germline ends. The full variable domain, completed using reference TRBV30 and TRBJ2-5, is SQTIHQWPATLVQPVGSPLSLECTVEGTSNPNLYWYRQAAGRGLQLLFYSVGIGQISSEVPQNLSASRPQDRQFILSSKKLLLSDSGFYLCAWNSGAPETQYFGPGTRLLVL.

This clonotype has ten or more counts. The chain couples TRBV12-3 or TRBV12-4 to TRBJ2-1, with 9 nucleotides matching TRBD1. This CDR3 region has 15 residues. V lost 7 bases, J lost 5 bases, and 9 bases stayed unmatched. CDR3 nucleotides: TGTGCCAGCACCCCCCGGGACAGGGTCAACAATGAGCAGTTCTTC. It encodes CASTPRDRVNNEQFF.

A few counts support this clonotype. The chain joins TRBV5-5 to TRBJ2-7; the D is unclear. Trimming cost V 0 bases and J 2 bases, with 12 bases left between them. The CDR3 consists of 15 residues. CDR1 SGHKS and CDR2 YYEKEE come from the germline V gene (reference sequence). As DNA, the CDR3 is TGTGCCAGCAGCTTGGCCTTAGTGGCCGCCTACGAGCAGTACTTC. Translated: CASSLALVAAYEQYF.

The V gene is TRBV19, the J gene TRBJ2-7; TRBD1 aligns across 10 bases. This CDR3 has 14 residues. Unmatched junction bases numbered 3, after V lost 4 bases and J lost 3 bases. Germline V gives CDR1 LNHDA, CDR2 SQIVND (reference sequence). DNA of the CDR3: TGTGCCAGTAGTAACCGGGACAGGGGCTACGAGCAGTACTTC. This encodes CASSNRDRGYEQYF.

This clonotype came up many times. The chain carries TRBV24-1 and TRBJ2-3; a possible D gene is TRBD1 (6 bases). Trimming cost V 3 bases and J 6 bases, with 12 bases left between them. The CDR3 has 14 residues. In germline, CDR1 is KGHDR, CDR2 SFDVKD. The CDR3 region is CATSDLRGIDTQYF. In DNA, the CDR3 is TGTGCCACCAGTGATCTGAGGGGGATCGATACGCAGTATTTT.

In this sample, this clonotype turned up a few times. The gene calls are TRBV30 and TRBJ1-1, with a possible D match to TRBD1 (5 bases). CDR3 length: 15 amino acids. Germline V lookup: CDR1 GTSNPN, CDR2 SVGIG (reference sequence). V gave up 4 bases and J gave up 1 base, with 16 bases separating them. The CDR3: CAWNPRGVSNTEAFF. For the CDR3, the DNA is TGTGCCTGGAACCCTCGAGGGGTATCGAACACTGAAGCTTTCTTT.

The chain carries TRBV5-1 and TRBJ2-1; the D call may be TRBD1 or TRBD2 (5 bases each). From germline, CDR1 is SGHRS and CDR2 YFSETQ. V shed 4 bases and J shed 1 base, with 18 bases lying between them. CDR3 length equals 17 residues. CDR3 sequence (DNA): TGCGCCAGCAGCAGCACGGTGCAGGGAGTATCCTACAATGAGCAGTTCTTC. Its protein is CASSSTVQGVSYNEQFF.

CDR3 nucleotides: TGTGCCAGCAGCTTGGGGGGTAGCGGGAGCCCTCACAATGAGCAGTTCTTC. Translation gives CASSLGGSGSPHNEQFF. This chain uses TRBV5-4 with TRBJ2-1; 9 positions agree with TRBD2. V lost 0 bases and J lost 5; bases outside the gene matches: 9. The length of the CDR3 is 17 residues. Per germline, CDR1 SGHNT and CDR2 YYREEE (reference sequence).

This clonotype was counted many times. The chain joins TRBV28 to TRBJ2-3; no clear D gene. Per germline, CDR1 MDHEN and CDR2 SYDVKM. The CDR3 contains 14 residues. V gave up 4 bases and J gave up 2 bases, with 10 bases separating them. The CDR3 sequence: CASSSRLITDTQYF. The CDR3 DNA reads TGTGCCAGCAGTTCCCGACTTATCACAGATACGCAGTATTTT.

The chain couples TRBV29-1 to TRBJ2-1; D might be TRBD1 (6 bases). Germline lookup yields CDR1 SQVTM and CDR2 ANQGSEA. Trimming left V 7 bases short and J 0 bases short, with 13 bases between. The CDR3 consists of 14 residues. CDR3 protein: CSGRDTSSYNEQFF. For the CDR3, the DNA is TGCAGCGGCCGGGACACCAGCTCCTACAATGAGCAGTTCTTC.

Details on this clonotype: A far larger clone is one base from this, pointing to a likely read error. CDR3 sequence (DNA): TGTGCCAGCAGCCTTGACAGGGTGTACGAGCAGTGCTTC. It translates to CASSLDRVYEQCF. V gene TRBV7-3 combines with J gene TRBJ2-7; TRBD1 matches 7 bases. Germline V gene data show CDR1 as SGHTA and CDR2 as FQGTGA. The CDR3 length is 13 residues. The full variable domain, its missing parts supplied by reference TRBV7-3 and TRBJ2-7, is GAGVSQTPSNKVTEKGKYVELRCDPISGHTALYWYRQSLGQGPEFLIYFQGTGAADDSGLPNDRFFAVRPEGSVSTLKIQRTERGDSAVYLCASSLDRVYEQCFGPGTRLTVT.

This clonotype was counted between two and nine times. This may be a read error: a much more frequent sequence differs by one nucleotide. This chain uses TRBV9 with TRBJ1-5; no reliable D call. This CDR3 spans 12 amino acids. Germline CDR1 reads SGDLS; CDR2 reads YYNGEE. V was trimmed by 3 bases and J by 3 bases, leaving 4 bases between them. The CDR3 here is CASSGNNQPQHF. As DNA, the CDR3 is TGTGCCAGCAGCGGTAACAATCAGCCCCAGCATTTT.

A few counts support this clonotype. The V call is TRBV4-1, the J call TRBJ2-1; 9 nucleotides line up with TRBD2. Germline V lookup: CDR1 MGHRA, CDR2 YSYEKL. With V trimmed by 2 bases and J by 8 bases, 7 bases remained unmatched. There are 15 residues in the CDR3. CDR3 in amino acids: CASSQFPAGGHEQFF. Here the CDR3 DNA reads TGCGCCAGCAGCCAATTCCCAGCGGGAGGCCATGAGCAGTTCTTC.

The chain recombines TRBV6-2 or TRBV6-3 with TRBJ2-1; 13 bases line up with TRBD2. This CDR3 has 16 amino acids. Germline V gene data show CDR1 as MNHEY and CDR2 as SVGEGT. With V trimmed by 3 bases and J by 7 bases, 6 bases remained unmatched. This CDR3 is CASSYAGTSGINEQFF. In nucleotides, the CDR3 is TGTGCCAGCAGTTATGCCGGGACTAGCGGGATAAATGAGCAGTTCTTC.

The CDR3, as DNA: TGTGCCAGCCGGGGACTAGCGGGCACCTCCACCGGGGAGCTGTTTTTT. Its translation: CASRGLAGTSTGELFF. The chain combines TRBV6-1 with TRBJ2-2; 12 bases are a match to TRBD2. Germline CDR1 MNHNS, CDR2 SASEGT. The CDR3 length is 16 residues. The trim removed 8 bases at V and 4 bases at J, leaving 8 bases unmatched.

This clonotype was counted ten times or more. The V and J genes are TRBV28 and TRBJ2-7; no definite D call. V lost 2 bases and J 2 bases, leaving 10 bases between the germline ends. The germline V gene has CDR1 MDHEN and CDR2 SYDVKM. The CDR3 has 14 residues. The CDR3 is CASSLVSGPYEQYF. The CDR3 DNA is TGTGCCAGCAGTTTAGTGTCTGGACCCTACGAGCAGTACTTC.

The chain is built from TRBV30 and TRBJ2-2; D is ambiguous. The CDR3 contains 14 residues. Trimming pared 2 bases from V and 4 bases from J, leaving 11 bases between. CDR1 and CDR2 (germline): GTSNPN, SVGIG (reference sequence). The DNA of the CDR3 is TGTGCCTGGAGTAGGGATCTGGGCACCGGGGAGCTGTTTTTT. Residues: CAWSRDLGTGELFF.

This clonotype was observed a single time. V is TRBV14 and J is TRBJ2-7, with D unresolved. Per germline, CDR1 SGHDN and CDR2 FVKESK. The CDR3 sequence is 14 residues long. V dropped 4 bases and J dropped 3 bases, with 13 bases sitting between them. CDR3 in DNA: TGTGCCAGCAGCCTCCGGATCAACTTCTACGAGCAGTACTTC. Protein: CASSLRINFYEQYF.

This clonotype has a handful of counts. The chain is built from TRBV24-1 and TRBJ2-7; the D gene is possibly TRBD1 (6 bases). The germline CDR1 and CDR2 sequences are KGHDR and SFDVKD. The ends were cut back, 2 bases at V and 1 base at J, with 17 bases in the middle. The CDR3 is 17 residues long. The CDR3 region is CATSDCPGVMDSYEQYF. Written as DNA, the CDR3 is TGTGCCACCAGTGATTGTCCAGGGGTAATGGATTCCTACGAGCAGTACTTC.

At least ten counts were recorded for this clonotype. The chain links TRBV2 to TRBJ1-5; a possible D gene is TRBD1 (5 bases). CDR3 length: 14 residues. Germline V gives CDR1 SNHLY, CDR2 FYNNEI. CDR3 protein: CATQRDSANQPQHF. For the CDR3, the DNA is TGTGCTACTCAAAGGGACTCAGCAAATCAGCCCCAGCATTTT.

This clonotype was observed at least ten times. The chain recombines TRBV5-5 with TRBJ2-5, with D unclear. The CDR3 runs to 13 residues. CDR1 and CDR2 (germline): SGHKS, YYEKEE (reference sequence). V was pared by 0 bases and J by 1 base, with 4 bases between. The CDR3 protein is CASSLDVQETQYF. CDR3 nucleotide sequence: TGTGCCAGCAGCTTGGACGTCCAAGAGACCCAGTACTTC.

The rearrangement joins TRBV7-6 to TRBJ2-1; D is ambiguous. Trimming stripped 5 bases from V and 0 bases from J, with 14 bases between. CDR1 SGHVS and CDR2 FNYEAQ come from the germline V gene. The CDR3 loop spans 16 amino acids. In DNA form, the CDR3 reads TGTGCCAGCAGCCCCGGCGTCGGTAGCTCCTACAATGAGCAGTTCTTC. It translates to CASSPGVGSSYNEQFF.

In its sample, this clonotype was seen a few times. This sequence joins TRBV9 and TRBJ1-2, with TRBD1 matching over 10 bases. The CDR3 sequence is 18 residues long. Germline lookup yields CDR1 SGDLS and CDR2 YYNGEE. J was trimmed by 2 bases and V by 3 bases; bases with no gene match: 13. The CDR3 is CASSGTGQGSTLNYGYTF. The CDR3 DNA is TGTGCCAGCAGCGGAACGGGACAGGGGTCCACCCTCAACTATGGCTACACCTTC.

There are many counts of this clonotype. This chain links TRBV3-1 with TRBJ2-1; perhaps D is TRBD1 or TRBD2 (5 bases each). The germline V and J ends were trimmed by 4 bases and 7 bases, with 14 bases remaining between them. Germline V gene data show CDR1 as LGHDT and CDR2 as YNNKEL (reference sequence). The CDR3 length is 14 residues. The CDR3 loop is CASSPTGARNEQFF. The CDR3 DNA reads as TGTGCCAGCAGCCCGACCGGGGCTAGAAATGAGCAGTTCTTC.

In its sample, this clonotype was seen many times. The CDR3 reads CASSISPSAYEQFF. In DNA, the CDR3 is TGTGCCAGCAGCATAAGTCCCTCCGCCTATGAGCAGTTCTTC. The chain couples TRBV12-3 or TRBV12-4 to TRBJ2-1; D uncertain. Deletions cut 6 bases from V and 8 bases from J, with 17 bases between. The CDR3 spans 14 residues.

The table lists this clonotype with a few counts. The gene calls are TRBV7-2 and TRBJ2-1; D gene unclear. With 7 bases removed from V and 9 bases from J, the gap between germline ends came to 19 bases. The CDR3 consists of 14 residues. CDR1 is SGHTA, CDR2 FQGNSA, per germline. The CDR3 sequence: CASTLQDVGTEQFF. The CDR3, as DNA: TGTGCCAGCACCCTCCAAGATGTGGGCACTGAGCAGTTCTTC.

The rearrangement uses TRBV6-1 and TRBJ2-7; 9 bases map to TRBD2. J lost 1 base, V lost 6 bases, and 4 bases had no gene match. CDR1 MNHNS and CDR2 SASEGT come from the germline V gene. The CDR3 is 14 amino acids. In DNA form, the CDR3 reads TGTGCCAGCAGAACTAGCGGGCGTTCCTACGAGCAGTACTTC. The encoded protein is CASRTSGRSYEQYF.